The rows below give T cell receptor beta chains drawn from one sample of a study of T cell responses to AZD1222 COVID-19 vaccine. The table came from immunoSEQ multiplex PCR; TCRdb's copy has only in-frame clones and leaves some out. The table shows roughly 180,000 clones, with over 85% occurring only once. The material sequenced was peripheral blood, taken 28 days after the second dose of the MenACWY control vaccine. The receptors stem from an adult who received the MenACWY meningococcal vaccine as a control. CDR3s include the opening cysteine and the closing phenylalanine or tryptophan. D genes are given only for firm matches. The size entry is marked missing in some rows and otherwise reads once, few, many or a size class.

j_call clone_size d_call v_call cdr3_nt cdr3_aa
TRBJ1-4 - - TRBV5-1 TGCGCCAGCAGCTTACAGGGTGGGGGTAGTGAAAAACTGTTTTTT CASSLQGGGSEKLFF
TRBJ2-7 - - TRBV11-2 TGTGCCAGCAGCTTAGATTACAGATACGAGCAGTACTTC CASSLDYRYEQYF
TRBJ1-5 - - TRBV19 TGTGCCAGTAGAGGCATTGTAAGCAATCAGCCCCAGCATTTT CASRGIVSNQPQHF
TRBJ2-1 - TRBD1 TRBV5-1 TGCGCCAGCAGGCCCGGGACAGGGACCTACAATGAGCAGTTCTTC CASRPGTGTYNEQFF
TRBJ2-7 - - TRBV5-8 TGTGCCAGCAGCTTGGAGCCCGAGCAGTACTTC CASSLEPEQYF
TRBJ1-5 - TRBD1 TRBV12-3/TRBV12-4 TGTGCCAGCAGTTTCAAGGGGGCCCAGCCCCAGCATTTT CASSFKGAQPQHF
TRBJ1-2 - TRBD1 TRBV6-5 TGTGCCAGCAGGACTCAGGGGGGGTCTAACTATGGCTACACCTTC CASRTQGGSNYGYTF
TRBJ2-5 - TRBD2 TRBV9 TGTGCCAGCAGCGCCGGGACTAGCGGGGGGGCCGGAGAGACCCAGTACTTC CASSAGTSGGAGETQYF
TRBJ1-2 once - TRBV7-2 TGTGCCAGCAGCACAGTGGTGGGTCACTATGGCTACACCTTC CASSTVVGHYGYTF
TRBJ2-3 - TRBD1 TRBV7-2 TGTGCCAGCAGCCCGAGGGCGACAGGGATAAGACCAGATACGCAGTATTTT CASSPRATGIRPDTQYF
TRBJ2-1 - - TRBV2 TGTGCCAGCGGAGAAGGATACGAGCAGTTCTTC CASGEGYEQFF
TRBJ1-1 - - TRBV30 TGTGCCTGGAGTGTGCAGTCGAACACTGAAGCTTTCTTT CAWSVQSNTEAFF
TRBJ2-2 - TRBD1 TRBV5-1 TGCGCCAGCAGCCCCCTAGGGGGCCTAAACACCGGGGAGCTGTTTTTT CASSPLGGLNTGELFF
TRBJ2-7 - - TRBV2 TGTGCCAGCAGTGAAACTCTCAACCGGGCATACTACGAGCAGTACTTC CASSETLNRAYYEQYF
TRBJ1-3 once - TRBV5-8 TGTGCCAGCAGCTTAGACTACTCCTCTGGAAACACCATATATTTT CASSLDYSSGNTIYF
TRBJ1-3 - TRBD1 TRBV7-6 TGTGCCAGCAGCCCGAGAGCCCAGGGGGCGTCGGCTGGAAACACCATATATTTT CASSPRAQGASAGNTIYF
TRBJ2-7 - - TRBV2 TGTGCCAGCAGTGAAGAGGCAGGGCGCTCCCGATACGAGCAGTACTTC CASSEEAGRSRYEQYF
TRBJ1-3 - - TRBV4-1 TGCGCCAGCAGCCTCCCCGGACGGACGGATGGAAACACCATATATTTT CASSLPGRTDGNTIYF
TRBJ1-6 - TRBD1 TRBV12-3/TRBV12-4 TGTGCCAGCAGCCTCACAGGGGGAACACCCCTCCACTTT CASSLTGGTPLHF
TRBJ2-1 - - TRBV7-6 TGTGCCAGCAGCTTACGGGCCGCCTCGGGGAATGAGCAGTTCTTC CASSLRAASGNEQFF
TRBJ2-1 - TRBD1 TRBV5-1 TGCGCCAGCAGCTTGGAAGTCAGGGGGAGCAATGAGCAGTTCTTC CASSLEVRGSNEQFF
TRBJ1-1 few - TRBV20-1 TGCAGTGCAGGAGGGACTCTGGGGGCTTTCTTT CSAGGTLGAFF